This TCR beta chain comes out of a study of blood T cell repertoires in COVID-19. The overall study: The United States, Italy and Spain were the sources of the acute and convalescent COVID-19 samples. PBMCs, B-cell-depleted T cells, or T cells were the source of the cDNA or gDNA that made up the material.

V lost 3 bases to trimming and J lost 0 bases, with 9 bases between them. The CDR3 loop spans 15 amino acids. Germline assignment: CDR1 SGHTA and CDR2 FQGNSA. In the original analysis: Reference gene primer amplification yielded estimated nucleated cell counts. Assay: immunoSEQ multiplex PCR; the TCRdb copy retains only in-frame clones and omits some. The D gene and trimming were derived from the DNA, and the V and J assignments and clone size from that table. In the table there are about 89,000 clones, about 74% of which are singletons. This TCR was sampled from a human donor in a cohort sampled during active COVID-19. The specimen sequenced was peripheral blood. The rearrangement uses TRBV7-2 and TRBJ2-1; D ambiguous. The CDR3 DNA reads TGTGCCAGCAGCTTCCGCGGTTTCTCCTACAATGAGCAGTTCTTC. Its translation is CASSFRGFSYNEQFF.